This TCR beta chain was identified in a study of breast tumors, draining lymph nodes, adjacent tissues (dated by TCRdb to the mid-2010s). For the study in its entirety: Breast cancer patients provided tumor, adjacent nontumor tissue and axillary lymph nodes, and the study compared the TCR beta repertoires across these three sources. The study aimed to assess the relationships and possible T-cell exchange between tumor, surrounding tissue and draining lymph node repertoires in human breast cancer. Study-wide conclusions, independent of this receptor: The study presented the conclusion that tumor T cells originate in lymph nodes as consistent with a hypothesis, not as something directly demonstrated. The data were considered consistent with most tumor T cells being derived from the lymph node and subsequently expanding within tumor tissue. Tumor and nontumor tissue repertoires were found to be significantly more similar in luminal-like than in basal-like breast cancer. Tumor T-cell repertoires showed less diversity than lymph node repertoires and more diversity than nontumor tissue repertoires, and tumor T-cell repertoires showed preferential V and J gene usage.

This clonotype appeared a few times. Its target antigen remains unknown. Per-base qualities were not stored, and no clone one base away is much larger. According to the germline V gene (reference sequence), CDR1 reads MNHEY and CDR2 reads SMNVEV. The CDR3, from cysteine to phenylalanine, totals 14 residues. Only the CDR3 portion is preserved as DNA: 42 bases, with reading frame beginning at the first base. Ends trimmed: V by 4 bases, J by 13 bases; bases unmatched to a gene: 9. Lymph node samples came from the axillary draining lymph nodes of breast cancer patients. This sample was sequenced with an Illumina HiSeq 2000. Multiplex PCR amplification was used to generate the TCR beta chain libraries. The amplified TCR beta chain products were analyzed by high-throughput sequencing. TCRdb trimmed public reads at Q25 via fastp, called clones via MiXCR and kept in-frame beta chains. Duplicate CDR3 protein sequences are folded into a single record with the most common DNA and genes. The table for this sample lists some 250,000 distinct CDR3 sequences; less than 45% of them were counted only once. Approximately 3.7% of the sample goes to the ten largest clones.

The origin of this receptor is a female donor with breast cancer. Some clones in this sample may be carry-over from other donors' samples. Rearrangement joined TRBV27 to TRBJ2-2; a stretch of 10 junction bases matches TRBD2. The sample taken for sequencing was axillary lymph node tissue. The nucleotides read TGTGCCAGCAGTTCCCCGAGCGGGAGGGAGGGGCTGTTTTTT. Its product reads: CASSSPSGREGLFF.